The 28 T cell receptor beta chains reported below all come from one sample, sequenced in a study of response to subunit inactivated influenza vaccine. Each CDR3 protein gets one entry after TCRdb re-called the RT-PCR reads with MiXCR. Of hundreds of thousands of distinct CDR3 sequences listed, approximately 15% were seen once; the top ten hold about 3%. Sequencing used CD4+ T cells sorted from PBMCs, obtained around 2 years after vaccination. The source of these receptors is a man aged 45-69 years who received an inactivated influenza vaccine.

This clonotype has ten or more counts. This chain links TRBV7-2 with TRBJ2-7; 11 nucleotides agree with TRBD1. Germline values: CDR1 SGHTA, CDR2 FQGNSA. The CDR3 contains 14 residues. V was clipped by 2 bases and J by 5 bases; unmatched bases: 2. The CDR3 protein is CASSLRTGGNEQYF. The CDR3 DNA is TGTGCCAGCAGCTTAAGGACAGGGGGCAACGAGCAGTACTTC.

The J gene is TRBJ2-5, the V gene TRBV3-1; no definite D call. The CDR3 runs to 13 residues. Trimming removed 5 bases at V and 2 bases at J, with 9 bases between. Germline loops: CDR1 LGHDT, CDR2 YNNKEL (reference sequence). The CDR3, as DNA: TGTGCCAGCAGCAATACAGTACAAGAGACCCAGTACTTC. Translation: CASSNTVQETQYF.

This clonotype was counted a few times. The chain carries TRBV5-1 and TRBJ2-7, with 11 bases identical to TRBD2. V lost 4 bases and J lost 4; bases outside the gene matches: 7. Germline V gene lookup returns CDR1 SGHRS and CDR2 YFSETQ. The CDR3 totals 15 residues. This chain's CDR3 is CASSPTSGSEYEQYF. Here the CDR3 DNA reads TGCGCCAGCAGCCCAACTAGCGGGAGTGAGTACGAGCAGTACTTC. Complete variable domain (other parts from reference TRBV5-1 and TRBJ2-7): KAGVTQTPRYLIKTRGQQVTLSCSPISGHRSVSWYQQTPGQGLQFLFEYFSETQRNKGNFPGRFSGRQFSNSRSEMNVSTLELGDSALYLCASSPTSGSEYEQYFGPGTRLTVT.

This clonotype was counted only a few times. This chain uses TRBV5-1 with TRBJ1-1, with unresolved D. V gave up 7 bases and J gave up 1 base, with 17 bases separating them. This CDR3 is 15 amino acids long. CDR1 SGHRS and CDR2 YFSETQ come from the germline V gene. In DNA form, the CDR3 reads TGCGCCAGCTCCGTTTCATTGGTCGCGAACACTGAAGCTTTCTTT. This encodes CASSVSLVANTEAFF.

This clonotype was seen at least ten times. This chain joins TRBV29-1 and TRBJ2-3; weak D call: TRBD1 (5 bases). CDR1 and CDR2 (germline): SQVTM, ANQGSEA. V lost 4 bases, J lost 3 bases, and 14 bases lay in between. This CDR3 has 14 residues. CDR3 amino acids: CSVVRGVGTDTQYF. CDR3 bases: TGCAGCGTTGTAAGGGGCGTCGGGACAGATACGCAGTATTTT.

In its sample, this clonotype was seen a few times. V usage is TRBV29-1 and J usage is TRBJ2-3, with D hard to call. Germline-derived CDR1 and CDR2 are SQVTM and ANQGSEA. The CDR3 extends over 12 amino acids. V was pared by 7 bases and J by 2 bases, with 10 bases between. The CDR3 loop is CSAAPTTDTQYF. The DNA for the CDR3 is TGCAGCGCGGCGCCTACCACAGATACGCAGTATTTT.

This clonotype appeared a few times. V usage is TRBV5-1 and J usage is TRBJ1-5, with 7 bases lining up with TRBD1. The length of the CDR3 is 15 residues. In germline, CDR1 is SGHRS, CDR2 YFSETQ. J was trimmed by 1 base and V by 4 bases; bases with no gene match: 5. The CDR3 DNA follows: TGCGCCAGCAGCCTGTTGGGACAGAGCAATCAGCCCCAGCATTTT. Its translation is CASSLLGQSNQPQHF.

This clonotype was counted between two and nine times. DNA of the CDR3: TGTGCCAGCAGCCAAGACGGGGGGGTTCAGCCCCAGCATTTT. Amino acids: CASSQDGGVQPQHF. V gene TRBV3-1 combines with J gene TRBJ1-5; a weak D match, TRBD1 (5 bases). From germline, CDR1 is LGHDT and CDR2 YNNKEL (reference sequence). This CDR3 comprises 14 residues. The V gene lost 0 bases and the J gene lost 6 bases, with 9 bases spanning the gap.

The chain is built from TRBV7-2 and TRBJ2-1; D may correspond to TRBD1 or TRBD2 (6 bases each). The V and J ends lost 2 bases and 9 bases respectively, with 17 bases between them. Germline V gene lookup returns CDR1 SGHTA and CDR2 FQGNSA. This CDR3 spans 15 amino acids. CDR3: CASSLSINGGAEQFF. CDR3 in DNA: TGTGCCAGCAGCTTAAGTATTAACGGGGGCGCTGAGCAGTTCTTC.

This clonotype showed up just a few times. The chain combines TRBV3-1 with TRBJ1-2, with D tentatively TRBD1 (6 bases). There are 14 residues in the CDR3. CDR1 and CDR2 from the germline V gene are LGHDT and YNNKEL (reference sequence). Trimming pared 2 bases from V and 8 bases from J, leaving 15 bases between. The CDR3 region is CASSQKIGGVGYTF. CDR3 coding DNA: TGTGCCAGCAGCCAAAAGATAGGGGGGGTCGGCTACACCTTC.

To note about this clonotype: The junction departs from germline at one end; a sequencing error may be responsible. The chain combines TRBV12-3 or TRBV12-4 with TRBJ2-3; D remains unclear. The CDR3 loop spans 15 amino acids. In nucleotides, the CDR3 is TGTGCCAGCAGTCTCCCCGCAGGTGGCACACATACGCAGTATTTT. It is translated as CASSLPAGGTHTQYF.

The gene calls are TRBV20-1 and TRBJ1-3; D is unclear. The germline CDR1 and CDR2 sequences are DFQATT and SNEGSKA (reference sequence). The V end was cut by 5 bases, the J end by 0 bases, with 11 bases between. The CDR3 totals 14 residues. The CDR3 region is CSALSLHSGNTIYF. In DNA, the CDR3 is TGCAGTGCTTTAAGTCTCCACTCTGGAAACACCATATATTTT.

The rearrangement links TRBV5-1 to TRBJ2-1, with TRBD2 matching over 9 bases. CDR1 is SGHRS and CDR2 is YFSETQ in the germline V gene. The trim removed 2 bases at V and 7 bases at J, leaving 7 bases unmatched. This CDR3 has 15 residues. This CDR3 reads CASSLSGLAPNEQFF. CDR3 sequence (DNA): TGCGCCAGCAGCTTATCAGGACTAGCGCCAAATGAGCAGTTCTTC.

In its sample, this clonotype was seen a few times. The V and J genes are TRBV6-2 or TRBV6-3 and TRBJ2-1, with D uncertain. The V gene lost 7 bases and the J gene lost 8 bases, with 9 bases spanning the gap. The CDR3 extends over 11 amino acids. Per germline, CDR1 MNHEY and CDR2 SVGEGT. CDR3 nucleotide sequence: TGTGCCAGCATTAGGGTTGATGAGCAGTTCTTC. Translating it yields CASIRVDEQFF.

Details on this clonotype: One end of the junction is discordant with germline, which a read error may explain. The gene calls are TRBV3-1 and TRBJ2-1; 13 bases fit TRBD2. CDR3 length: 18 amino acids. From germline, CDR1 is LGHDT and CDR2 YNNKEL (reference sequence). The CDR3 is CACSQDRRLAGGNNEQFF. DNA for the CDR3: TGTGCCTGCAGCCAAGATCGTAGACTAGCGGGGGGTAACAATGAGCAGTTCTTC.

Ten or more counts support this clonotype. The rearrangement links TRBV20-1 to TRBJ1-2, with 8 bases aligning to TRBD1. Germline V gene sequence: CDR1 DFQATT, CDR2 SNEGSKA (reference sequence). CDR3 size: 14 residues. Losses at the gene ends were 3 bases for V and 0 bases for J; bases not matched to a gene: 3. The CDR3 nucleotides are TGCAGTGCTAGTTCGGACAGGGCTAACTATGGCTACACCTTC. Protein sequence: CSASSDRANYGYTF.

The chain employs TRBV24-1 and TRBJ1-1; D gene unclear. Germline V gives CDR1 KGHDR, CDR2 SFDVKD. This CDR3 contains 13 residues. The ends were cut back, 2 bases at V and 1 base at J, with 4 bases in the middle. The CDR3 DNA follows: TGTGCCACCAGTGATTCAACGAACACTGAAGCTTTCTTT. This translates into CATSDSTNTEAFF.

The CDR3 reads CASSWGKGRNFYTF. The CDR3 DNA follows: TGTGCCAGCTCATGGGGGAAGGGAAGGAACTTCTACACCTTC. The chain links TRBV18 to TRBJ1-2, with a tentative D call TRBD1 (5 bases). The germline V gene has CDR1 KGHSH and CDR2 LQKENI. Trimming stripped 5 bases from V and 10 bases from J, with 20 bases between. The CDR3 covers 14 residues.

Points on this clonotype: Its ends do not fully match the called genes, so a read error is possible. The chain joins TRBV20-1 to TRBJ2-5; D is possibly TRBD1 or TRBD2 (5 bases each). Germline V gene lookup returns CDR1 DFQATT and CDR2 SNEGSKA (reference sequence). The CDR3 is 13 amino acids. This CDR3 reads CRANRDPQETQYF. In nucleotides, the CDR3 is TGCCGTGCTAACCGGGACCCTCAGGAGACCCAGTACTTC.

This clonotype was observed at least ten times. The chain combines TRBV29-1 with TRBJ1-2, with TRBD1 identical over 10 bases. This CDR3 has 14 amino acids. V lost 6 bases, J lost 8 bases, and 12 bases stayed unmatched. Germline V gives CDR1 SQVTM, CDR2 ANQGSEA. The CDR3 DNA reads TGCAGCGTGGGGGGGACAGGGGCCCCTCTGGGCTACACCTTC. Translation: CSVGGTGAPLGYTF.

The V call is TRBV11-2, the J call TRBJ2-1, with D hard to call. CDR3 length equals 12 residues. Trimming cost V 2 bases and J 7 bases, with 6 bases left between them. CDR1 and CDR2 from the germline V gene are SGHAT and FQNNGV. The CDR3 sequence is CASSLMENEQFF. CDR3 DNA: TGTGCCAGCAGCTTAATGGAGAATGAGCAGTTCTTC.

For this clonotype: The junction shows a germline mismatch at one end, possibly a read error. The chain is built from TRBV29-1 and TRBJ2-1; the match to TRBD2 covers 10 bases. Germline assignment: CDR1 SQVTM and CDR2 ANQGSEA. The CDR3 totals 13 residues. CDR3 loop: CSVEGLANNGQFF. CDR3 bases: TGCAGCGTAGAGGGACTAGCGAACAATGGGCAGTTCTTC.

This sequence joins TRBV12-5 and TRBJ1-1, with D possibly being TRBD1 (5 bases). Germline CDR1 LGHNT, CDR2 FRNRAP. V was trimmed by 2 bases and J by 6 bases, leaving 16 bases between them. This CDR3 contains 15 residues. CDR3: CASGLPSVGVAEAFF. CDR3 sequence (DNA): TGTGCTAGTGGTTTGCCGTCCGTGGGGGTGGCTGAAGCTTTCTTT.

This rearrangement joins TRBV7-8 to TRBJ2-2; D is undetermined. The germline CDR1 and CDR2 sequences are SGHVS and FQNEAQ. CDR3 length: 17 residues. Between the trimmed V and J ends, which lost 4 bases and 4 bases, there was a span of 19 bases. The CDR3 DNA follows: TGTGCCAGCAGCTACGCCTCTATCCTGAGCATCACCGGGGAGCTGTTTTTT. Amino acids: CASSYASILSITGELFF. Together with reference TRBV7-8 and TRBJ2-2, the CDR3 gives the full variable domain: GAGVSQSPRYKVAKRGQDVALRCDPISGHVSLFWYQQALGQGPEFLTYFQNEAQLDKSGLPSDRFFAERPEGSVSTLKIQRTQQEDSAVYLCASSYASILSITGELFFGEGSRLTVL.

This chain connects TRBV5-1 to TRBJ2-1; TRBD2 matches 14 bases. The length of the CDR3 is 15 residues. V trimming: 5 bases; J trimming: 9 bases; junction bases outside the gene matches: 7. CDR1 and CDR2 (germline): SGHRS, YFSETQ. CDR3 sequence reads: CASRLTSGRALEQFF. The CDR3 DNA reads as TGCGCCAGCAGGTTGACTAGCGGGAGGGCCCTTGAGCAGTTCTTC.

This clonotype was recorded a few times. J is TRBJ2-1 and V is TRBV12-3 or TRBV12-4; 8 bases are shared with TRBD2. The V segment lost 7 bases and the J segment 5 bases; nucleotides outside the gene matches: 4. The CDR3 has 13 amino acids. The DNA of the CDR3 is TGTGCCAGCACCCTTAGCGGGAACAATGAGCAGTTCTTC. Translation: CASTLSGNNEQFF.

This clonotype has more than one count but fewer than ten. The chain recombines TRBV15 with TRBJ1-5; D ambiguous. V was shortened by 0 bases and J by 1 base, with 13 bases between the two germline ends. There are 17 residues in the CDR3. Germline CDR1 reads LNHNV; CDR2 reads YYDKDF (reference sequence). The DNA for the CDR3 is TGTGCCACCAGCAGAGAAACGGGTTTCTGGAGCAATCAGCCCCAGCATTTT. Translated: CATSRETGFWSNQPQHF. The entire variable domain, with the rest obtained from reference TRBV15 and TRBJ1-5, is as follows: DAMVIQNPRYQVTQFGKPVTLSCSQTLNHNVMYWYQQKSSQAPKLLFHYYDKDFNNEADTPDNFQSRRPNTSFCFLDIRSPGLGDTAMYLCATSRETGFWSNQPQHFGDGTRLSIL.

This chain uses TRBV23-1 with TRBJ2-3; 8 bases map to TRBD1. TRBV23-1 is classed as an ORF, of uncertain function. The CDR3 is 17 amino acids. Trimming removed 6 bases from V and 4 bases from J; junction bases left unmatched: 15. The CDR3 spells CASRSTWDRQFADTQYF. The CDR3 DNA reads as TGCGCCAGCAGGTCTACCTGGGACAGGCAATTCGCAGATACGCAGTATTTT.